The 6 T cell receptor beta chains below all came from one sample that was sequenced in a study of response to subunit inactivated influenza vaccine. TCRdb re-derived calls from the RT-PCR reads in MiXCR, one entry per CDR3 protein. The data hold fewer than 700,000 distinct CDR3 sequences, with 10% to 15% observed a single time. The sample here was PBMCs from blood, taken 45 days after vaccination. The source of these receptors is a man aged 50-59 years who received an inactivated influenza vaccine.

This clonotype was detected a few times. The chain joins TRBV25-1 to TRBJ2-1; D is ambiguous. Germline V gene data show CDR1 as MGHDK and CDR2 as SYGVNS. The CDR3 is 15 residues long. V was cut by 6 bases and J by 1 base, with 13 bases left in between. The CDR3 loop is CASSQTKLSYNEQFF. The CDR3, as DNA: TGTGCCAGCAGCCAGACCAAGCTTTCCTACAATGAGCAGTTCTTC.

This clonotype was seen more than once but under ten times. The CDR3, as DNA: TGTGCCAGCAGCGTAACAGTAAACACCGGGGAGCTGTTTTTT. This translates into CASSVTVNTGELFF. The rearrangement joins TRBV4-2 to TRBJ2-2; no clear D gene. The CDR3 contains 14 residues. CDR1 and CDR2 from the germline V gene are LGHNA and YNFKEQ. Trimming pared 5 bases from V and 2 bases from J, leaving 9 bases between.

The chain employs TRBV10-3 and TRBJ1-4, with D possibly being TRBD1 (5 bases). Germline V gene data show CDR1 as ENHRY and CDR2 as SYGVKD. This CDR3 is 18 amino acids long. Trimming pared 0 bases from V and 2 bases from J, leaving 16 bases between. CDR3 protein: CAISESSGLWATNEKLFF. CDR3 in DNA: TGTGCCATCAGTGAGTCGTCAGGGCTTTGGGCTACTAATGAAAAACTGTTTTTT.

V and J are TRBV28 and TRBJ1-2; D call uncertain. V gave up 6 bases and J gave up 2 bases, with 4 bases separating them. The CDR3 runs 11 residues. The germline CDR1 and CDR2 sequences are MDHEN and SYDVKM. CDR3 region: CASRRNYGYTF. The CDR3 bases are TGTGCCAGCAGAAGGAACTATGGCTACACCTTC.

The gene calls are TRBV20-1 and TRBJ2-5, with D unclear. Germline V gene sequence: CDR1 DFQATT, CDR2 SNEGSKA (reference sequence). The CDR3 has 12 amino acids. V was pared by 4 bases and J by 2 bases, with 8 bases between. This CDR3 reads CSAMPGQETQYF. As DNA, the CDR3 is TGCAGTGCTATGCCCGGTCAAGAGACCCAGTACTTC.

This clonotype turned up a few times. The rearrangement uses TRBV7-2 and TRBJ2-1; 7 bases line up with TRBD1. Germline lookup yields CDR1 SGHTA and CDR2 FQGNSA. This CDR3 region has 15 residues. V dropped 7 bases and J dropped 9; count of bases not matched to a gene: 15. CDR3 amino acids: CASMGKAGGIGEQFF. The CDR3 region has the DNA TGTGCCAGCATGGGGAAGGCAGGGGGTATAGGTGAGCAGTTCTTC.